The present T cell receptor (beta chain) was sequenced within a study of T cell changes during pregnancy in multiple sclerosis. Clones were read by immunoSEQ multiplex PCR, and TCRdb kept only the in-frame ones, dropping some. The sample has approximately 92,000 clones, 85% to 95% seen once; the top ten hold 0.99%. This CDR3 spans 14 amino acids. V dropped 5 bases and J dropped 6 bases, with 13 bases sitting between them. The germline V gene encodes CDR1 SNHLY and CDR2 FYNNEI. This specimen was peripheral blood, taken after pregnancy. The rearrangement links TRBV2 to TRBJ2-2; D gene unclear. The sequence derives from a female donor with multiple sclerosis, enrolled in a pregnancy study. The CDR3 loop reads CASSSGFSSGELFF. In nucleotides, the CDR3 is TGTGCCAGCAGTTCAGGTTTTTCGTCCGGGGAGCTGTTTTTT.